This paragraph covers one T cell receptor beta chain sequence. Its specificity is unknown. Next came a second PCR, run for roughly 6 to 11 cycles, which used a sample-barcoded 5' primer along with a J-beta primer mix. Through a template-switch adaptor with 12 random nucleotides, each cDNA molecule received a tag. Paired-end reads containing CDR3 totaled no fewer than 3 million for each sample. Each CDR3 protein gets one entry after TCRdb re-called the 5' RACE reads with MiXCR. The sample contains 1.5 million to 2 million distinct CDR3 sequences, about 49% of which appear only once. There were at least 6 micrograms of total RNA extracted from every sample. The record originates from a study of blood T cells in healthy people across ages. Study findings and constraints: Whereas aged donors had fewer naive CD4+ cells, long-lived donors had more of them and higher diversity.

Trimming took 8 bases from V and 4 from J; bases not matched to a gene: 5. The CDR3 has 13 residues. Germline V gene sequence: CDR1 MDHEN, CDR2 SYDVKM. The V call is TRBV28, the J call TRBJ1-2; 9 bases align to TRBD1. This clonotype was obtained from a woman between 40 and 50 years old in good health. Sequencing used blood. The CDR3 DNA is TGTGCCAGCCAGACGACAGGGGGCTATGGCTACACCTTC. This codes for CASQTTGGYGYTF.